These 12 T cell receptor beta chains were all obtained from the same sample, sequenced in a study of T cell repertoires in ileal Crohn's disease. Here immunoSEQ multiplex PCR was the method, and the copy in TCRdb shows in-frame clones only, minus some. Of roughly 4,000 clones listed, 85% are singletons. Stated time point: neoterminal ileum biopsy at postoperative endoscopy, about 6 months after surgery. Sequencing was performed on ileal tissue. Receptors originate from an adult with Crohn's disease.

The chain links TRBV6-1 to TRBJ2-7; 7 nucleotides align to TRBD1. Germline V gene lookup returns CDR1 MNHNS and CDR2 SASEGT. The CDR3 sequence is 13 residues long. Trimming at V came to 6 bases and at J to 9 bases, leaving 11 bases not matched to a gene. This CDR3 is CASSRDSSVGQYF. CDR3 nucleotide sequence: TGTGCCAGCAGCCGGGACAGTTCGGTTGGGCAGTACTTC.

The chain is built from TRBV30 and TRBJ1-4, with D tentatively TRBD1 (5 bases). The germline V gene encodes CDR1 GTSNPN and CDR2 SVGIG (reference sequence). This CDR3 is 12 amino acids long. V lost 0 bases and J 7 bases, leaving 6 bases between the germline ends. CDR3 sequence reads: CAWSVQVEKLFF. The CDR3 region has the DNA TGTGCCTGGAGTGTACAGGTTGAAAAACTGTTTTTT.

This chain uses TRBV5-4 with TRBJ2-5, with 10 nucleotides matching TRBD1. With V trimmed by 6 bases and J by 7 bases, 9 bases remained unmatched. Germline loops: CDR1 SGHNT, CDR2 YYREEE (reference sequence). The CDR3 runs 14 residues. Here the CDR3 reads CASTERTGGGTQYF. The CDR3 DNA reads as TGTGCCAGCACCGAAAGGACAGGGGGAGGGACCCAGTACTTC.

This chain joins TRBV19 and TRBJ1-1; tentative D call: TRBD1 (5 bases). The germline V and J ends were trimmed by 10 bases and 0 bases, with 18 bases remaining between them. Germline CDR1 is LNHDA and CDR2 is SQIVND (reference sequence). This CDR3 has 15 amino acids. CDR3 protein: CATTEGTSMNTEAFF. The CDR3 nucleotides are TGTGCCACCACAGAGGGGACTTCAATGAACACTGAAGCTTTCTTT. Drawing the rest from reference TRBV19 and TRBJ1-1, the complete variable domain is DGGITQSPKYLFRKEGQNVTLSCEQNLNHDAMYWYRQDPGQGLRLIYYSQIVNDFQKGDIAEGYSVSREKKESFPLTVTSAQKNPTAFYLCATTEGTSMNTEAFFGQGTRLTVV.

This clone has only a few counts. This chain links TRBV10-3 with TRBJ1-5; 7 bases are shared with TRBD1. Germline V gene data show CDR1 as ENHRY and CDR2 as SYGVKD. The J segment lost 6 bases and the V segment lost 2 bases, leaving 13 bases of the junction unmatched. The length of the CDR3 is 17 residues. The chain's CDR3 is CAISEVRGQSMAQPQHF. The CDR3 DNA reads as TGTGCCATCAGTGAGGTGAGGGGACAGTCAATGGCTCAGCCCCAGCATTTT.

This chain joins TRBV7-9 and TRBJ1-5; D is ambiguous. The V end was cut by 0 bases, the J end by 3 bases, with 18 bases between. CDR1 is SEHNR, CDR2 FQNEAQ, per germline (reference sequence). The CDR3 totals 18 residues. The CDR3 spells CASSLAPEGGYPNQPQHF. Written as DNA, the CDR3 is TGTGCCAGCAGCTTAGCCCCCGAGGGAGGGTATCCCAATCAGCCCCAGCATTTT.

The chain is built from TRBV7-6 and TRBJ2-7; the D gene is possibly TRBD1 (6 bases). There are 13 residues in the CDR3. Trimming removed 0 bases from V and 7 bases from J, with 10 bases in between. Germline CDR1 is SGHVS and CDR2 is FNYEAQ. The CDR3 spells CASSLATGREQYF. The CDR3 region has the DNA TGTGCCAGCAGCTTAGCTACAGGGCGGGAGCAGTACTTC.

This clone has only a few counts. This rearrangement joins TRBV5-6 to TRBJ1-2; 8 bases align to TRBD1. V gave up 4 bases and J gave up 4 bases; unmatched junction bases: 6. This CDR3 contains 14 residues. In germline, CDR1 is SGHDT, CDR2 YYEEEE. CDR3 sequence: CASSSIQGGYGYTF. The CDR3 DNA is TGTGCCAGCAGCAGCATACAGGGGGGCTATGGCTACACCTTC.

V is TRBV5-1 and J is TRBJ1-2; 7 bases are shared with TRBD1. The junction had 10 bases not matched to a gene; V was cut back by 4 bases and J by 4 bases. This CDR3 contains 15 residues. The germline V gene encodes CDR1 SGHRS and CDR2 YFSETQ. The CDR3 spells CASSPEQGSVYGYTF. The CDR3 nucleotides are TGCGCCAGCAGCCCCGAACAGGGGTCGGTCTATGGCTACACCTTC.

The chain links TRBV7-6 to TRBJ1-1; D gene uncertain. Germline V gene sequence: CDR1 SGHVS, CDR2 FNYEAQ. Trimming took off 2 bases at V and 4 bases at J, with 5 bases between the two ends. The CDR3 covers 12 residues. This CDR3 is CASSLPGTEAFF. The DNA for the CDR3 is TGTGCCAGCAGCTTACCCGGCACTGAAGCTTTCTTT.

The chain combines TRBV2 with TRBJ2-2, with 9 bases aligning to TRBD2. This CDR3 has 15 residues. Germline V gives CDR1 SNHLY, CDR2 FYNNEI. The V segment lost 8 bases and the J segment 5 bases; nucleotides outside the gene matches: 9. The CDR3 DNA sequence: TGTGCCAGCTATCCGGGACTAGCAGCTACCGGGGAGCTGTTTTTT. It translates to CASYPGLAATGELFF. Based on the CDR3 plus reference TRBV2 and TRBJ2-2, the full variable domain is EPEVTQTPSHQVTQMGQEVILRCVPISNHLYFYWYRQILGQKVEFLVSFYNNEISEKSEIFDDQFSVERPDGSNFTLKIRSTKLEDSAMYFCASYPGLAATGELFFGEGSRLTVL.

CDR3: CASSVDEDWYGYTF. The CDR3 DNA reads as TGTGCCAGCAGCGTAGATGAGGATTGGTATGGCTACACCTTC. This chain joins TRBV9 and TRBJ1-2, with D hard to call. The CDR3 consists of 14 residues. V lost 0 bases to trimming and J lost 5 bases, with 11 bases between them. Germline values: CDR1 SGDLS, CDR2 YYNGEE.